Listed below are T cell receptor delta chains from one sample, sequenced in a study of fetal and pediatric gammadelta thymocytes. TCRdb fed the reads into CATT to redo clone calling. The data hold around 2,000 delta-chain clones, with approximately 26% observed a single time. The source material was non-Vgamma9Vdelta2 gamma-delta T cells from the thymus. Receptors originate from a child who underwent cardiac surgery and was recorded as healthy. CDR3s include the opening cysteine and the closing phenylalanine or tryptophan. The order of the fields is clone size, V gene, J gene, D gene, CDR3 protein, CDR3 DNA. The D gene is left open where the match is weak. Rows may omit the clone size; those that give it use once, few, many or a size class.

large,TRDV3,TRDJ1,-,CAFDPFLLGVSSTDKLIF,TGTGCCTTCGACCCCTTCCTACTGGGGGTCTCGAGCACCGATAAACTCATCTTT
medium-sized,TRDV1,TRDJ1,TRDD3,CALGDIPPTDWGIPRPLTDKLIF,TGTGCTCTTGGGGACATACCGCCTACGGACTGGGGGATACCGCGGCCCCTCACCGATAAACTCATCTTT
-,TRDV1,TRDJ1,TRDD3,CALGEPKPSTTGDTPSYTDKLIF,TGTGCTCTTGGGGAACCCAAACCTTCCACCACTGGGGATACACCATCGTACACCGATAAACTCATCTTT
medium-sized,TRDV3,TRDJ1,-,CALKEVLLGSDKLIF,TGTGCCTTAAAGGAGGTTTTGCTGGGGTCCGATAAACTCATCTTT
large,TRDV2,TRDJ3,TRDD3,CACDTAGDTRIRDTRQMFF,TGTGCCTGTGACACCGCGGGGGATACGCGAATCCGGGACACCCGACAGATGTTTTTC
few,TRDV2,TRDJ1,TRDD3,CACDTLMYWGIANCTDKLIF,TGTGCCTGTGACACCTTGATGTACTGGGGGATTGCCAACTGCACCGATAAACTCATCTTT
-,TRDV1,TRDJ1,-,CALGDSLRVGAFYKLIF,TGTGCTCTTGGGGACTCTCTACGAGTGGGGGCCTTCTATAAACTCATCTTT
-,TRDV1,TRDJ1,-,CALGEILRRGLYTDKLIF,TGTGCTCTTGGGGAGATCCTACGGAGGGGACTGTACACCGATAAACTCATCTTT
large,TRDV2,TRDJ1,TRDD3,CACDRWGLGDRSLYTDKLIF,TGTGCCTGTGACCGTTGGGGGCTGGGGGATAGATCCCTGTACACCGATAAACTCATCTTT
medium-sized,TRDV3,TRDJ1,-,CAFSFRTDRNPSKIHPDKLIF,TGTGCCTTCTCTTTCCGTACGGATCGGAATCCAAGTAAGATTCATCCTGATAAACTCATCTTT
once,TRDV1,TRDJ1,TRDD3,CALGELATPLGDTLTDKLIF,TGTGCTCTTGGGGAACTAGCTACCCCGCTGGGGGATACGCTCACCGATAAACTCATCTTT
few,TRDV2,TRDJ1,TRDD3,CACDYGGSTVYTDKLIF,TGTGCCTGTGACTATGGGGGATCCACCGTGTACACCGATAAACTCATCTTT
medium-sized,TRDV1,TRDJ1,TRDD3,CALLIRDTHTDKLIF,TGTGCTCTCCTGATCCGGGATACGCACACCGATAAACTCATCTTT
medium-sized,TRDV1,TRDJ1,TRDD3,CALGAGAYWGIPGELIF,TGTGCTCTTGGAGCTGGTGCGTACTGGGGGATACCGGGCGAGCTCATCTTT
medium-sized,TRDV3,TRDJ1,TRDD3,CALSTGGYDKLIF,TGTGCCTTGTCTACTGGGGGATATGATAAACTCATCTTT
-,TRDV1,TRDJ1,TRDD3,CALGGLGYYPTGGLYPFDKLIF,TGTGCTCTTGGGGGCCTGGGGTACTACCCGACTGGGGGACTTTACCCCTTCGATAAACTCATCTTT
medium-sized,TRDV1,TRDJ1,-,CALGDVDSSRRSRLIF,TGTGCTCTTGGGGACGTTGACTCCTCCCGGAGATCTAGACTCATCTTT
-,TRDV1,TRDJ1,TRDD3,CALGERDSREGYADQYTDKLIF,TGTGCTCTTGGGGAACGGGATTCCAGGGAGGGATACGCCGACCAGTACACCGATAAACTCATCTTT
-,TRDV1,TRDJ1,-,CALGELSRTSYVYTRVKLIF,TGTGCTCTTGGGGAATTATCAAGAACCTCCTACGTATATACGCGGGTGAAACTCATCTTT
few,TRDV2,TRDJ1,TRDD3,CACDTTTWGISPKLIF,TGTGCCTGTGACACTACGACCTGGGGGATATCACCTAAACTCATCTTT
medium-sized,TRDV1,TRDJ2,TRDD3,CALGESCWGIPLTAQLFF,TGTGCTCTTGGGGAATCGTGCTGGGGGATACCGTTGACAGCACAACTCTTCTTT
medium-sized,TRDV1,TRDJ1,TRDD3,CALGEEVPGGYNFTDKLIF,TGTGCTCTTGGGGAAGAGGTCCCTGGGGGATACAATTTTACCGATAAACTCATCTTT
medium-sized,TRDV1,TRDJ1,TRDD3,CALGKFLTGGYRYTDKLIF,TGTGCTCTTGGGAAGTTCCTTACTGGGGGATACCGCTACACCGATAAACTCATCTTT
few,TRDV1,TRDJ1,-,CALGELKCWLAIRIHYTDKLIF,TGTGCTCTTGGGGAACTAAAGTGCTGGCTGGCCATCCGGATACATTACACCGATAAACTCATCTTT
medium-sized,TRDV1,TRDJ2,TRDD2,CALGGFLPTFKGDYMAAQLFF,TGTGCTCTTGGGGGATTCCTTCCTACGTTTAAGGGGGATTACATGGCAGCACAACTCTTCTTT
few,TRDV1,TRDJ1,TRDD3,CALGEPVIPSYGWGIPGYTDKLIF,TGTGCTCTTGGGGAACCCGTAATCCCTTCCTACGGCTGGGGGATACCGGGGTACACCGATAAACTCATCTTT
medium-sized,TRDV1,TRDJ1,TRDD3,CALGELLILRLRDTPDKLIF,TGTGCTCTTGGGGAACTTCTGATCCTACGACTACGGGATACGCCCGATAAACTCATCTTT
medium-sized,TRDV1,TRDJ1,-,CALGELGGPTPYWWYTDKLIF,TGTGCTCTTGGGGAACTAGGAGGTCCTACGCCCTACTGGTGGTACACCGATAAACTCATCTTT
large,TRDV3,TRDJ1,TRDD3,CAFATVGDTNTDKLIF,TGTGCCTTTGCCACGGTGGGGGATACAAACACCGATAAACTCATCTTT
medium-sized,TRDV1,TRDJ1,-,CALGNTKGDKLIF,TGTGCTCTTGGGAACACGAAGGGCGATAAACTCATCTTT
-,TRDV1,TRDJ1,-,CALGEFKSFTDKLIF,TGTGCTCTTGGGGAATTTAAGTCGTTTACCGATAAACTCATCTTT
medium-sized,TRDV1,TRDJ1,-,CALGELQTLALRYTDKLIF,TGTGCTCTTGGGGAACTACAGACCCTTGCCCTTCGATACACCGATAAACTCATCTTT
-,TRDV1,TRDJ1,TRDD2,CALGELGRLPTPLGVDKLIF,TGTGCTCTTGGGGAACTGGGGAGGCTTCCTACCCCTTTGGGAGTCGATAAACTCATCTTT
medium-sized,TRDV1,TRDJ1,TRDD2,CALGGPPSEGAMHLPLVVYTDKLIF,TGTGCTCTTGGGGGACCGCCTTCCGAGGGCGCGATGCACCTTCCTCTAGTGGTGTACACCGATAAACTCATCTTT
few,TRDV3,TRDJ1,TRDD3,CAFQTFLDWGIQGSDKLIF,TGTGCCTTTCAAACTTTCCTCGACTGGGGGATACAAGGCTCCGATAAACTCATCTTT
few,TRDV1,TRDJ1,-,CALGEGGIPPGAIFTYTDKLIF,TGTGCTCTTGGGGAAGGGGGAATTCCTCCCGGCGCGATATTTACGTACACCGATAAACTCATCTTT
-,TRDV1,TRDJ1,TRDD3,CALGALPFSGGSTFTDKLIF,TGTGCTCTTGGGGCCCTCCCCTTCTCTGGGGGATCGACCTTCACCGATAAACTCATCTTT
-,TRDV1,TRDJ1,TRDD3,CALGELRVWWGMGSYTDKLIF,TGTGCTCTTGGGGAACTTAGGGTTTGGTGGGGGATGGGGTCATACACCGATAAACTCATCTTT
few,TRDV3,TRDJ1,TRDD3,CAHQCRWGIHTDKLIF,TGTGCCCACCAATGCCGCTGGGGGATACACACCGATAAACTCATCTTT
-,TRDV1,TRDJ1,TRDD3,CALGELPTRMGDTSDKLIF,TGTGCTCTTGGGGAACTCCCTACGCGGATGGGGGATACGTCCGATAAACTCATCTTT
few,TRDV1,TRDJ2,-,CALGELGASYTGGSGFKTLTAQLFF,TGTGCTCTTGGGGAACTGGGGGCTTCCTACACGGGGGGATCAGGATTTAAGACTTTGACAGCACAACTCTTCTTT
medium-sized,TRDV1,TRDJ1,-,CALGESPHPVNSGTDKLIF,TGTGCTCTTGGGGAATCACCCCACCCGGTTAACTCGGGGACCGATAAACTCATCTTT
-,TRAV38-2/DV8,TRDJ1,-,CAYRSGGGSTSPDKLIF,TGTGCTTATAGGAGCGGCGGCGGGTCCACCTCCCCCGATAAACTCATCTTT
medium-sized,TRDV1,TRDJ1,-,CALGEEFLPITGGPTDKLIF,TGTGCTCTTGGGGAAGAATTCCTTCCTATTACTGGGGGCCCCACCGATAAACTCATCTTT
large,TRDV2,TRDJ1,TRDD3,CACDTVGDTRYTDKLIF,TGTGCCTGTGACACCGTAGGGGATACGCGGTACACCGATAAACTCATCTTT
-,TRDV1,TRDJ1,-,CALGELRLSYALGSVAQYTDKLIF,TGTGCTCTTGGGGAACTTCGTCTCTCCTACGCTCTGGGGAGCGTGGCCCAGTACACCGATAAACTCATCTTT
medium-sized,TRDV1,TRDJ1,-,CALGVEHFHPLPNPAGGRLYTDKLIF,TGTGCTCTTGGGGTCGAACACTTTCACCCCCTTCCTAATCCCGCTGGGGGACGGTTGTACACCGATAAACTCATCTTT
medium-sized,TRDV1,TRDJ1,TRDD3,CALGENGVAGIRTDKLIF,TGTGCTCTTGGGGAAAATGGGGTCGCCGGGATACGAACCGATAAACTCATCTTT
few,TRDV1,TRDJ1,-,CALGEDYSPVKYTDKLIF,TGTGCTCTTGGGGAAGATTATTCCCCCGTAAAGTACACCGATAAACTCATCTTT
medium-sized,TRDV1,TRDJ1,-,CALGKRRGTYTDKLIF,TGTGCTCTTGGGAAACGTCGGGGGACGTACACCGATAAACTCATCTTT
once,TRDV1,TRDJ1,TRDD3,CALGGLRILGDTSPDTDKLIF,TGTGCTCTTGGGGGCCTCCGGATCCTGGGGGATACGAGCCCAGATACCGATAAACTCATCTTT
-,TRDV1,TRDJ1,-,CALGVQASGAFGPATDKLIF,TGTGCTCTTGGGGTACAAGCGTCAGGGGCCTTTGGACCCGCTACTGATAAACTCATCTTT
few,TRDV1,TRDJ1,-,CALGDFWRGRKDDKLIF,TGTGCTCTTGGGGACTTTTGGAGGGGCAGGAAGGACGATAAACTCATCTTT